This TCR beta chain emerged from a study of shared clonotypes between healthy human individuals. General observations from the study: A generally larger estimated richness was seen in naive subsets than in memory subsets.

To note about this clone: The antigen is undetermined.

V trimming: 4 bases; J trimming: 6 bases; junction bases outside the gene matches: 10. CDR1 SEHNR and CDR2 FQNEAQ come from the germline V gene (reference sequence). The CDR3 extends over 15 amino acids. Sequenced by immunoSEQ multiplex PCR; TCRdb stores in-frame clones only, minus some. The table has more than 550,000 clones, just over 90% seen once. Terminally differentiated effector memory CD45RA+ cells were left out of the naive CD8 fraction, which was CD45RO-negative and positively selected for CCR7. The source material was naive CD8+ T cells sorted from blood. This chain uses TRBV7-9 with TRBJ1-2; 8 bases fit TRBD1. This TCR was recovered from a man under 40 in good health. In nucleotides, the CDR3 is TGTGCCAGCAGCTACACGACAGGGGATAAGCATGGCTACACCTTC. Amino acids: CASSYTTGDKHGYTF.